This entry lists 25 T cell receptor beta chains sequenced from one sample in a study of neurological immune-mediated disorders. MiXCR, applied by TCRdb to the 5' RACE reads, yields one record per CDR3 protein. The sample lists 50,000 or so distinct CDR3 sequences, over 9% seen once, with roughly 20% in the top ten. The sample taken for sequencing was PBMCs. Source of these receptors: a woman between 35 and 50 years old with HTLV-1-associated myelopathy (HAM/TSP).

This clonotype was seen repeatedly, ten times or more. V and J are TRBV5-6 and TRBJ1-1; no clear D gene. The CDR3 extends over 13 amino acids. CDR1 and CDR2 (germline): SGHDT, YYEEEE. With 0 bases removed from V and 3 bases from J, the gap between germline ends came to 6 bases. CDR3 nucleotide sequence: TGTGCCAGCAGCTTGGACGAACACACTGAAGCTTTCTTT. Translating gives CASSLDEHTEAFF.

This chain links TRBV12-3 or TRBV12-4 with TRBJ1-1; D gene uncertain. Between the trimmed V and J ends, which lost 3 bases and 2 bases, there was a span of 7 bases. CDR3 length: 13 amino acids. The CDR3 DNA reads as TGTGCCAGCAGTTTTGCAGCCAACACTGAAGCTTTCTTT. Protein sequence: CASSFAANTEAFF.

At least ten counts were recorded for this clonotype. V gene TRBV7-2 combines with J gene TRBJ2-1, with TRBD2 matching over 8 bases. This CDR3 contains 16 residues. V was pared by 5 bases and J by 4 bases, with 10 bases of the junction left unmatched. The germline CDR1 and CDR2 sequences are SGHTA and FQGNSA. CDR3 in amino acids: CASSPYSGALYNEQFF. The CDR3 DNA reads TGTGCCAGCAGCCCCTATAGCGGGGCCCTATACAATGAGCAGTTCTTC.

At least ten counts were recorded for this clonotype. V is TRBV7-2 and J is TRBJ1-2, with D unresolved. Germline V CDR1 and CDR2: SGHTA, FQGNSA. The CDR3 spans 14 residues. Trimming stripped 3 bases from V and 4 bases from J, with 12 bases between. CDR3 in amino acids: CASSFLKGVYGYTF. The CDR3 nucleotides read TGTGCCAGCAGCTTTCTTAAGGGAGTCTATGGCTACACCTTC. The full variable domain, in which reference TRBV7-2 and TRBJ1-2 provide the parts outside the CDR3, is GAGVSQSPSNKVTEKGKDVELRCDPISGHTALYWYRQSLGQGLEFLIYFQGNSAPDKSGLPSDRFSAERTGGSVSTLTIQRTQQEDSAVYLCASSFLKGVYGYTFGSGTRLTVV.

The table lists this clonotype with many counts. This chain links TRBV5-1 with TRBJ2-7; D unclear. V lost 0 bases and J 4 bases, leaving 5 bases between the germline ends. This CDR3 is 12 amino acids long. Germline V gene data show CDR1 as SGHRS and CDR2 as YFSETQ. This CDR3 reads CASSLESYEQYF. The CDR3 DNA follows: TGCGCCAGCAGCTTGGAGTCGTACGAGCAGTACTTC.

This clonotype was observed many times. The chain joins TRBV5-1 to TRBJ2-7; TRBD2 is a possible D gene (5 bases). V shed 4 bases and J shed 4 bases, with 15 bases lying between them. This CDR3 contains 14 residues. CDR1 and CDR2 (germline): SGHRS, YFSETQ. The DNA for the CDR3 is TGCGCCAGCAGCCGGGGAACAGTAAGGTACGAGCAGTACTTC. As protein: CASSRGTVRYEQYF.

Ten or more counts support this clonotype. This chain connects TRBV29-1 to TRBJ2-1, with 10 positions matching TRBD1. Germline V gene sequence: CDR1 SQVTM, CDR2 ANQGSEA. Germline trimming cut 2 bases from V and 15 bases from J; bases unmatched to any gene: 13. The CDR3 length is 14 residues. This chain's CDR3 is CSVEYNPDRGRRFF. The CDR3 region has the DNA TGCAGCGTTGAATACAACCCTGACAGGGGGCGGCGGTTCTTC.

Many counts were recorded for this clonotype. The DNA of the CDR3 is TGCAGTGCTAGAGATGGTGGGGGAACTAGCGACGCAGATACGCAGTATTTT. It specifies CSARDGGGTSDADTQYF. This rearrangement joins TRBV20-1 to TRBJ2-3; 7 positions agree with TRBD2. In germline, CDR1 is DFQATT, CDR2 SNEGSKA (reference sequence). The CDR3 covers 17 residues. The V and J ends lost 0 bases and 4 bases, in that order; junction bases with no gene match: 13.

This clonotype has ten or more counts. The chain joins TRBV6-4 to TRBJ2-1; 12 nucleotides line up with TRBD1. The V gene's germline CDR1 is MRHNA and CDR2 SNTAGT. The CDR3 sequence is 15 residues long. The trim removed 5 bases at V and 7 bases at J, leaving 6 bases unmatched. This CDR3 reads CASSQGQGASNEQFF. For the CDR3, the DNA is TGTGCCAGCAGTCAGGGACAGGGGGCGTCAAATGAGCAGTTCTTC.

This clonotype occurred many times. The CDR3 nucleotides are TGTGCCAGCAGTGAAGTAAGGACAGGGGGAAATCAGCCCCAGCATTTT. Translating gives CASSEVRTGGNQPQHF. The chain uses TRBV2 and TRBJ1-5; 10 nucleotides align to TRBD1. The ends lost 1 base at V and 4 bases at J; junction bases unmatched: 4. The CDR3 is 16 residues long. Germline loops: CDR1 SNHLY, CDR2 FYNNEI.

This clonotype occurred many times. V gene TRBV28 combines with J gene TRBJ2-1; the match to TRBD1 covers 8 bases. The CDR3 sequence is 15 residues long. The J segment lost 2 bases and the V segment lost 6 bases, leaving 6 bases of the junction unmatched. Germline lookup yields CDR1 MDHEN and CDR2 SYDVKM. CDR3 protein: CASSPGQGPYNEQFF. CDR3 DNA sequence: TGTGCCAGCAGCCCAGGACAGGGCCCCTACAATGAGCAGTTCTTC.

This clonotype has ten or more counts. The chain employs TRBV5-1 and TRBJ2-4; D possibly matches TRBD1 or TRBD2 (6 bases each). Germline V gives CDR1 SGHRS, CDR2 YFSETQ. The germline V and J ends were trimmed by 5 bases and 5 bases, with 11 bases remaining between them. The length of the CDR3 is 13 residues. The DNA for the CDR3 is TGCGCCAGCAGTGATGGGGGGCAAAACATTCAGTACTTC. It codes for CASSDGGQNIQYF.

This clonotype was found once. The chain links TRBV11-2 to TRBJ2-2; a possible D gene is TRBD2 (5 bases). This CDR3 has 14 residues. In germline, CDR1 is SGHAT, CDR2 FQNNGV. With 3 bases removed from V and 10 bases from J, the gap between germline ends came to 15 bases. CDR3 DNA sequence: TGTGCCAGCAGCTTCGCTAGCTCGGTGGAGGAGCTGTTTTTT. Protein: CASSFASSVEELFF.

This clonotype was observed many times. This sequence joins TRBV20-1 and TRBJ2-7; 8 nucleotides agree with TRBD2. Germline CDR1 and CDR2: DFQATT and SNEGSKA (reference sequence). The CDR3 is 15 residues long. With 0 bases clipped from V and 5 bases from J, the junction kept 9 bases outside the gene matches. In DNA, the CDR3 is TGCAGTGCTAGAGATCCCCGTGCGGGGGGCGACGAGCAGTACTTC. This gives the protein CSARDPRAGGDEQYF.

The sample holds many counts of this clonotype. The chain has TRBV12-3 or TRBV12-4 and TRBJ2-3, with D possibly being TRBD1 or TRBD2 (7 bases each). Trimming removed 5 bases at V and 1 base at J, with 16 bases between. CDR3 length: 16 residues. The CDR3 reads CASSTAGGGGTDTQYF. The CDR3 DNA is TGTGCCAGCAGTACAGCAGGGGGGGGGGGCACAGATACGCAGTATTTT.

In this sample, this clonotype turned up many times. The CDR3 bases are TGTGCCAGCACCAACTGGGGGGGTAGCACAGATACGCAGTATTTT. Its protein product is CASTNWGGSTDTQYF. The chain is built from TRBV6-5 and TRBJ2-3, with TRBD2 matching over 7 bases. V trimming: 7 bases; J trimming: 0 bases; junction bases outside the gene matches: 7. The length of the CDR3 is 15 residues. CDR1 is MNHEY and CDR2 is SVGAGI in the germline V gene.

This clonotype showed up just a few times. A read error is possible here, since a much larger clone lies one base away. The J gene is TRBJ1-1, the V gene TRBV6-5; D is perhaps TRBD1 (5 bases). Germline loops: CDR1 MNHEY, CDR2 SVGAGI. V shed 2 bases and J shed 4 bases, with 11 bases lying between them. The CDR3 is made up of 14 amino acids. The CDR3 protein is CASSYQGSGTEAFF. CDR3 in DNA: TGTGCCAGCAGTTACCAGGGTAGTGGCACTGAAGCTTTCTTT.

This clonotype was observed many times. In DNA, the CDR3 is TGCGCCATACAGAAGGACAGGGGGAACACTGAAGCTTTCTTT. Protein product: CAIQKDRGNTEAFF. The chain couples TRBV10-2 to TRBJ1-1; 9 positions match TRBD1. This CDR3 spans 14 amino acids. CDR1 WSHSY and CDR2 SAAADI come from the germline V gene. Trimming cost V 10 bases and J 1 base; bases outside gene matches: 7.

At least ten counts were recorded for this clonotype. The chain is built from TRBV12-5 and TRBJ1-2, with unresolved D. V dropped 3 bases and J dropped 8 bases, with 13 bases sitting between them. The CDR3 covers 13 residues. Germline-derived CDR1 and CDR2 are LGHNT and FRNRAP. For the CDR3, the DNA is TGTGCTAGTGGTTTTAATCTTCTCGGAGGCTACACCTTC. As protein: CASGFNLLGGYTF.

The chain uses TRBV5-5 and TRBJ2-3; 9 positions agree with TRBD1. CDR1 is SGHKS and CDR2 is YYEKEE in the germline V gene (reference sequence). The CDR3 totals 18 residues. V gave up 3 bases and J gave up 11 bases; unmatched junction bases: 22. The CDR3 here is CASSSISGQGRDTGEQYF. The DNA for the CDR3 is TGTGCCAGCAGCTCGATATCCGGACAGGGGAGAGATACCGGGGAGCAGTATTTT. The entire variable domain, with the rest obtained from reference TRBV5-5 and TRBJ2-3, is as follows: DAGVTQSPTHLIKTRGQQVTLRCSPISGHKSVSWYQQVLGQGPQFIFQYYEKEERGRGNFPDRFSARQFPNYSSELNVNALLLGDSALYLCASSSISGQGRDTGEQYFGPGTRLTVL.

This clonotype was observed many times. CDR3 amino acids: CASSWTGGDFYGYTF. The CDR3 region has the DNA TGCGCCAGCAGCTGGACAGGGGGCGACTTCTATGGCTACACCTTC. J is TRBJ1-2 and V is TRBV5-1; 11 bases are shared with TRBD1. V shed 3 bases, J shed 4 bases, and the junction held 5 bases outside the gene matches. The CDR3 contains 15 residues. Looked up from germline, CDR1 is SGHRS and CDR2 is YFSETQ.

This clonotype was picked up many times. The V call is TRBV10-3, the J call TRBJ2-5; 8 bases are shared with TRBD1. CDR3 length equals 14 residues. Trimming cost V 0 bases and J 4 bases; bases outside gene matches: 1. CDR1 and CDR2 (germline): ENHRY, SYGVKD. The DNA of the CDR3 is TGTGCCATCAGTGAGTCAACAGGGGGAGAGACCCAGTACTTC. Protein: CAISESTGGETQYF.

Comments on this clonotype: This could be a read error, since a much larger clone is one nucleotide away. The chain has TRBV5-1 and TRBJ2-7; 9 nucleotides match TRBD1. Germline V lookup: CDR1 SGHRS, CDR2 YFSETQ. This CDR3 contains 14 residues. CDR3 DNA: TGCGCCAGCAGCCCAGGGACAGGGACGTACGAGCAGAACTTC. Translation gives CASSPGTGTYEQNF.

This clonotype appeared many times. V and J are TRBV7-8 and TRBJ1-2; the match to TRBD1 covers 7 bases. The junction had 9 bases not matched to a gene; V was cut back by 5 bases and J by 3 bases. The CDR3 extends over 15 amino acids. Looked up from germline, CDR1 is SGHVS and CDR2 is FQNEAQ. The DNA for the CDR3 is TGTGCCAGCAGCCCCCAGGGGGGGGGGCACTATGGCTACACCTTC. This sequence encodes CASSPQGGGHYGYTF. Filled out from reference TRBV7-8 and TRBJ1-2, the complete variable domain reads GAGVSQSPRYKVAKRGQDVALRCDPISGHVSLFWYQQALGQGPEFLTYFQNEAQLDKSGLPSDRFFAERPEGSVSTLKIQRTQQEDSAVYLCASSPQGGGHYGYTFGSGTRLTVV.

The table lists this clonotype with many counts. The chain combines TRBV5-8 with TRBJ1-2, with D possibly TRBD1 on 6 matching bases. Per the germline V gene, CDR1 is SGHTS and CDR2 is YDEGEE. Trimming left V 4 bases short and J 2 bases short, with 15 bases between. CDR3 length equals 15 residues. CDR3 region: CASSPWGGGNYGYTF. CDR3 DNA sequence: TGTGCCAGCAGCCCGTGGGGAGGGGGAAACTATGGCTACACCTTC.